These 2 T cell receptor beta chains came from one sample sequenced in a study of type 1 regulatory T cells (dated by TCRdb to the early 2020s). The antigens for these receptors are not known. What the authors observed across the whole study: A more restricted TCR repertoire was observed in Tr1 cells than in non-Tr1 cells, and this restriction was interpreted in the study as alloantigen-induced clonal expansion.

For sequencing, an Illumina MiSeq was employed. TCRdb's own reprocessing of the public reads used fastp at Q25 and MiXCR and kept productive beta chains. All rows with the same CDR3 protein become a single entry with the most common DNA and genes. This sample comprises around 5,000 distinct CDR3 sequences, over 25% of them detected only once. About 38% of the sample lies in the top ten. The specimen sequenced was cultured type 1 regulatory T (Tr1) cells, either the whole culture or a sorted fraction (not recorded which). Reading the label with the study, this specimen's cell subset or site is: type 1 regulatory T cells sorted from the T-allo10 product. The receptor source for this set is a human donor in good health.

There are many counts of this clonotype. This rearrangement joins TRBV6-6 to TRBJ1-2; unclear D gene. This CDR3 comprises 13 residues. Trimming removed 5 bases at V and 5 bases at J, with 12 bases between. Germline V CDR1 and CDR2: MNHNY, SVGAGI (reference sequence). The CDR3 region is CASSQIVGYGYTF. The CDR3 coding sequence is TGTGCCAGCAGTCAGATAGTGGGTTATGGCTACACCTTC.

Note on this clonotype: The junction shows a germline mismatch at one end, possibly a read error. This chain joins TRBV18 and TRBJ2-7; a weak D match, TRBD2 (6 bases). The germline gives CDR1 KGHSH, CDR2 LQKENI. The CDR3 sequence is 22 residues long. CDR3 nucleotides: TGTGCCAGCTCACCCAACGGGGCGCCAGGGTATGATAGCGGTGTTAACAGCTACGAGCGGTACTTC. Translating it yields CASSPNGAPGYDSGVNSYERYF. The full variable domain, completed using reference TRBV18 and TRBJ2-7, is NAGVMQNPRHLVRRRGQEARLRCSPMKGHSHVYWYRQLPEEGLKFMVYLQKENIIDESGMPKERFSAEFPKEGPSILRIQQVVRGDSAAYFCASSPNGAPGYDSGVNSYERYFGPGTRLTVT.